This entry lists 16 T cell receptor beta chains sequenced from one sample in a study of blood T cell repertoires in COVID-19. Sequencing was performed with immunoSEQ multiplex PCR; in TCRdb, only in-frame clones are kept and a portion is missing. The table lists around 240,000 clones, approximately 90% of them singletons. Material: PBMCs or T cells enriched from blood (not recorded which). The source is a human donor in a cohort exposed to, infected with or recovered from COVID-19 (not recorded which). The donor label of this sample is uncertain.

V gene TRBV15 combines with J gene TRBJ1-1, with 9 bases matching TRBD1. The CDR3 length is 15 residues. The germline gives CDR1 LNHNV, CDR2 YYDKDF (reference sequence). V lost 1 base, J lost 10 bases, and 10 bases stayed unmatched. Here the CDR3 DNA reads TGTGCCACCAGCAGAGCTCTACAGGGGGCTCACGGAGCTTTCTTT. Translating gives CATSRALQGAHGAFF.

The CDR3 DNA reads TGTGCCATCTCACGACTCCTAGATACGCAGTATTTT. It encodes CAISRLLDTQYF. V gene TRBV10-3 combines with J gene TRBJ2-3; the D is unclear. V gave up 8 bases and J gave up 5 bases, with 11 bases separating them. Per the germline V gene, CDR1 is ENHRY and CDR2 is SYGVKD. The CDR3 loop spans 12 amino acids.

The chain recombines TRBV7-2 with TRBJ2-3; D is perhaps TRBD2 (7 bases). Germline-derived CDR1 and CDR2 are SGHTA and FQGNSA. Trimming cost V 1 base and J 4 bases, with 9 bases left between them. This CDR3 is built from 14 residues. This chain's CDR3 is CASSLVGGPDTQYF. The CDR3 nucleotides read TGTGCCAGCAGCTTAGTGGGGGGGCCAGATACGCAGTATTTT.

The chain couples TRBV27 to TRBJ1-3; the D is unclear. The ends were cut back, 6 bases at V and 0 bases at J, with 9 bases in the middle. The V gene's germline CDR1 is MNHEY and CDR2 SMNVEV (reference sequence). The CDR3 covers 14 residues. The CDR3 protein is CASSPTSSGNTIYF. Written as DNA, the CDR3 is TGTGCCAGCAGCCCTACTAGCTCTGGAAACACCATATATTTT.

The V and J genes are TRBV24-1 and TRBJ1-3, with D maybe TRBD1 (6 bases). The germline V gene has CDR1 KGHDR and CDR2 SFDVKD. Trimming removed 4 bases at V and 4 bases at J, with 13 bases between. The length of the CDR3 is 15 residues. The CDR3 here is CATSDLRDKGNTIYF. The CDR3 nucleotides are TGTGCCACCAGTGACCTCCGGGACAAGGGAAACACCATATATTTT.

This rearrangement joins TRBV18 to TRBJ2-7, with TRBD2 as a possible D gene (6 bases). CDR1 and CDR2 from the germline V gene are KGHSH and LQKENI. V lost 10 bases and J 3 bases, leaving 16 bases between the germline ends. The CDR3 is 13 residues long. The CDR3 is CANPTGVSYEQYF. The CDR3 bases are TGTGCCAATCCTACGGGGGTGAGCTACGAGCAGTACTTC.

The V call is TRBV5-5, the J call TRBJ2-7; 10 bases agree with TRBD2. The CDR3 runs 14 residues. Germline V lookup: CDR1 SGHKS, CDR2 YYEKEE (reference sequence). Trimming cost V 6 bases and J 4 bases; bases outside gene matches: 7. As DNA, the CDR3 is TGTGCCAGCAACTTAGGTAGCGGGAGGTACGAGCAGTACTTC. It is translated as CASNLGSGRYEQYF.

V gene TRBV7-3 combines with J gene TRBJ2-6; TRBD1 aligns across 10 bases. The V gene end was trimmed by 1 base and the J gene end by 1 base; junction bases not matched to a gene: 1. Germline V gene lookup returns CDR1 SGHTA and CDR2 FQGTGA. The CDR3 is made up of 17 amino acids. CDR3 in amino acids: CASSLMGQGSGANVLTF. The CDR3 DNA reads TGTGCCAGCAGCTTAATGGGACAGGGGTCTGGGGCCAACGTCCTGACTTTC.

The CDR3 is CASSSVWYTEAFF. DNA for the CDR3: TGTGCCAGCAGCTCGGTGTGGTACACTGAAGCTTTCTTT. The chain has TRBV5-5 and TRBJ1-1, with D unresolved. The CDR3 spans 13 residues. Germline loops: CDR1 SGHKS, CDR2 YYEKEE (reference sequence). Trimming stripped 3 bases from V and 3 bases from J, with 9 bases between. Full variable domain (rest looked up from reference TRBV5-5 and TRBJ1-1): DAGVTQSPTHLIKTRGQQVTLRCSPISGHKSVSWYQQVLGQGPQFIFQYYEKEERGRGNFPDRFSARQFPNYSSELNVNALLLGDSALYLCASSSVWYTEAFFGQGTRLTVV.

The chain has TRBV7-2 and TRBJ2-7, with TRBD2 matching over 16 bases. Germline-derived CDR1 and CDR2 are SGHTA and FQGNSA. The CDR3 totals 17 residues. The junction had 5 bases not matched to a gene; V was cut back by 5 bases and J by 1 base. Written as DNA, the CDR3 is TGTGCCAGCAGCCTACCGGGACTAGCGGGGGGGTCCTACGAGCAGTACTTC. Protein product: CASSLPGLAGGSYEQYF.

This chain uses TRBV7-9 with TRBJ2-2; 12 positions match TRBD2. The J segment lost 1 base and the V segment lost 5 bases, leaving 5 bases of the junction unmatched. Germline-derived CDR1 and CDR2 are SEHNR and FQNEAQ (reference sequence). The CDR3 loop spans 17 amino acids. The DNA of the CDR3 is TGTGCCAGCAGCGAGACGACTAGCGGGGGGAACACCGGGGAGCTGTTTTTT. The encoded protein is CASSETTSGGNTGELFF.

The V and J genes are TRBV7-2 and TRBJ1-5, with unresolved D. The CDR3 extends over 14 amino acids. Germline CDR1 is SGHTA and CDR2 is FQGNSA. V was shortened by 1 base and J by 3 bases, with 7 bases between the two germline ends. This CDR3 is CASSLDRDNQPQHF. CDR3 nucleotide sequence: TGTGCCAGCAGCTTAGACCGGGACAATCAGCCCCAGCATTTT.

The chain carries TRBV7-2 and TRBJ2-3, with D possibly TRBD2 on 7 matching bases. The ends were cut back, 3 bases at V and 1 base at J, with 17 bases in the middle. CDR3 length: 17 amino acids. The V gene's germline CDR1 is SGHTA and CDR2 FQGNSA. CDR3: CASSFVVGGGGTDTQYF. The CDR3 nucleotides are TGTGCCAGCAGCTTCGTCGTAGGGGGGGGTGGCACAGATACGCAGTATTTT.

This clone was recorded a few times. The CDR3 DNA reads TGTGCCAGCAGCAAAAGCAAACCCCCCTTAAACCGATCCACGAGCTCCTATAATTCACCCCTCCACTTT. Amino acids: CASSKSKPPLNRSTSSYNSPLHF. V and J are TRBV21-1 and TRBJ1-6. TRBV21-1 is assigned pseudogene status. This CDR3 region has 23 residues.

The rearrangement uses TRBV6-5 and TRBJ1-5; 10 nucleotides agree with TRBD1. The CDR3 totals 16 residues. Looked up from germline, CDR1 is MNHEY and CDR2 is SVGAGI. The V and J ends lost 0 bases and 7 bases, in that order; junction bases with no gene match: 6. CDR3 in amino acids: CASSYSGQGLGQPQHF. CDR3 nucleotide sequence: TGTGCCAGCAGTTACTCGGGACAGGGGTTAGGACAGCCCCAGCATTTT.

This clone was seen only once. The rearrangement uses TRBV25-1 and TRBJ2-3; 9 bases match TRBD1. This CDR3 contains 15 residues. The J segment lost 2 bases and the V segment lost 6 bases, leaving 6 bases of the junction unmatched. The germline V gene encodes CDR1 MGHDK and CDR2 SYGVNS. CDR3: CASRAGQGPTDTQYF. For the CDR3, the DNA is TGTGCCAGCAGGGCGGGACAGGGACCCACAGATACGCAGTATTTT.